This TCR beta chain was captured in a study of OX40 agonist ivuxolimab in advanced cancers. The method was immunoSEQ multiplex PCR; TCRdb's version includes in-frame clones alone and lacks a portion of them. This table holds some 110,000 clones, just under 95% found once. This clone was found a few times. The junction had 5 bases not matched to a gene; V was cut back by 8 bases and J by 5 bases. This CDR3 region has 13 residues. Germline V gene data show CDR1 as SGHTA and CDR2 as FQGTGA. The gene calls are TRBV7-3 and TRBJ2-3; 9 bases fit TRBD1. Sequencing was performed on CD4+ or CD8+ T cells sorted from blood, taken in a trial of the OX40 agonist ivuxolimab. The sequence came from an adult with an advanced solid tumor such as melanoma, head and neck, liver or kidney cancer. The CDR3 sequence: CASRRTGEDTQYF. The DNA for the CDR3 is TGTGCCAGCCGGAGGACAGGGGAAGATACGCAGTATTTT.